A selection of T cell receptor beta chains follows, all from one sample in a study of T cells in Graves' hyperthyroidism and ophthalmopathy. TCRdb used MiXCR to reprocess the multiplex PCR reads, holding one entry per CDR3 protein. The sample includes some 210,000 distinct CDR3 sequences, 17% of them seen just once. The source material was blood. These receptor sequences come from a man aged 45-60 years with Graves' hyperthyroidism. Both conserved end residues are part of each CDR3. Fields, in order: V gene, clone size, D gene, CDR3 protein. The D gene is left open where the match is weak. Size values are once, few and many counts, or a class for expanded clones, and some rows have none.

TRBV28,many,TRBD1,CASSVDREILINGYTF
TRBV7-2,many,NA,CASSPDPTDTQYF
TRBV27,few,TRBD1,CASSLIPGQGTYGYTF
TRBV11-2,many,NA,CASSPGALPLYGYTF
TRBV5-1,NA,TRBD2,CASSLGVAGGKYQETQYF
TRBV7-3,many,NA,CASSPRTSNEQYF
TRBV9,many,TRBD2,CASSSSGSPFNEQFF
TRBV14,few,NA,CASSQPGASDTQYF
TRBV12-3/TRBV12-4,many,NA,CASSGGTDSSYNSPLHF
TRBV13,many,TRBD2,CASSLGAGASYEQYF
TRBV2,NA,NA,CASRTEGYFLGKNIQYF
TRBV9,few,NA,CASSVDSGANVLTF
TRBV12-5,NA,NA,CASGFATGQLFF
TRBV3-1,many,NA,CASRKGGAYEQFF
TRBV28,NA,TRBD1,CASSTSRQGTGQSTDTQYF
TRBV11-2,few,TRBD1,CASSLARTGHNEQFF
TRBV29-1,many,NA,CSVEDQPGAYEQYF
TRBV12-5,NA,NA,CASGSPSGHGGEQFF
TRBV19,few,NA,CASSNTRGRGWNEQFF
TRBV7-8,NA,NA,CASSSRELSNQPQHF
TRBV3-1,many,TRBD2,CASSQEKLAGNEQFF
TRBV19,many,NA,CAGSGTGDQPQHF
TRBV5-1,many,TRBD2,CASSLDGRVNEQFF
TRBV20-1,many,TRBD2,CSASLAISSYNEQFF
TRBV28,few,NA,CASSARRAKAVISSYEQYF
TRBV4-1,NA,TRBD2,CASSQDRTSDTGELFF
TRBV18,many,NA,CASSPQGPSNTGELFF
TRBV7-9,NA,NA,CASSPGPGRSTDTQYF
TRBV6-2/TRBV6-3,NA,TRBD1,CASSYFRRGLQPQHF
TRBV20-1,many,TRBD1,CSASSGTGVPGELFF
TRBV9,NA,NA,CASTLTAGTGETQYF
TRBV11-3,NA,NA,CASSPPGGDETQYF
TRBV3-1,many,NA,CASSQEIGSNEQFF
TRBV12-3/TRBV12-4,NA,NA,CASSLGVAAYEQCF
TRBV14,many,NA,CASSTHQNTEAFF
TRBV3-1,many,NA,CASSQIYEDAGELFF
TRBV13,many,TRBD1,CASSPRDRGLTDTQYF
TRBV6-2/TRBV6-3,NA,TRBD1,CASSTGGAYYGYTF
TRBV15,NA,TRBD1,CATSWGQDTQYF
TRBV28,few,NA,CASRQGRKEKLFF
TRBV28,many,NA,CASSSKTTGIRAQYF
TRBV7-3,NA,NA,CASSLEAIPTGELFF
TRBV20-1,NA,NA,CSASDNQPQHF
TRBV18,many,NA,CASSQTVTGELFF
TRBV5-6,few,TRBD1,CASSSAGTEAPETGELFF
TRBV6-2/TRBV6-3,many,NA,CASSPVVSTDTQYF
TRBV20-1,many,TRBD1,CSANTGESNQPQHF
TRBV6-2/TRBV6-3,few,NA,CASSYVRDGANVLTF
TRBV28,many,NA,CASSPRAVESYEQYF
TRBV20-1,NA,NA,CSAKNRVTGELFF
TRBV29-1,NA,NA,CSVEFGNNEQFF
TRBV29-1,NA,NA,CSAPGRKDATNEKLFF
TRBV6-2/TRBV6-3,NA,TRBD1,CASSYSPGGDYGYTF